A selection of T cell receptor beta chains follows, all from one sample in a study of PD-L1 blockade in urothelial cancer. Generated by immunoSEQ multiplex PCR, the TCRdb table keeps only in-frame clones and is missing some. The data show tens of thousands of clones, with roughly 84% seen just once and 14% held by the top ten. This specimen consisted of PBMCs, obtained around atezolizumab (anti-PD-L1) treatment. Every receptor here comes from a man aged 55 to 70 with urothelial cancer. CDR3s include the opening cysteine and the closing phenylalanine or tryptophan. A D gene is named only where the DNA matches it firmly. Clone size is stated in some rows and not others, as once, few, many or a class when expanded.

>TRBJ2-6|.|.|TRBV11-3
CASRTGDTNSGANVLTF
TGTGCCAGCAGGACCGGGGACACTAACTCTGGGGCCAACGTCCTGACTTTC
>TRBJ1-2|.|.|TRBV5-4
CASSFMGSNYGYTF
TGTGCCAGCAGCTTCATGGGCAGCAACTATGGCTACACCTTC
>TRBJ1-1|TRBD1|few|TRBV5-5
CASTGTGLGTEAFF
TGTGCCAGCACTGGGACAGGGCTCGGCACTGAAGCTTTCTTT
>TRBJ2-6|.|.|TRBV2
CASSDLLVVRGPSGANVLTF
TGTGCCAGCAGTGATCTCCTGGTGGTCAGGGGCCCCTCTGGGGCCAACGTCCTGACTTTC
>TRBJ1-5|TRBD1|once|TRBV6-6
CASTEGAASEQPQHF
TGTGCCAGCACGGAGGGGGCAGCTTCGGAACAGCCCCAGCATTTT
>TRBJ2-2|.|.|TRBV4-1
CASSYNPQNGGELFF
TGCGCCAGCAGCTACAACCCACAGAATGGCGGGGAGCTGTTTTTT
>TRBJ2-7|.|.|TRBV12-2
CASRHTSGGRYEQYF
TGTGCAAGTCGACACACTAGCGGGGGGCGGTACGAGCAGTACTTC
>TRBJ1-1|.|.|TRBV6-1
CASSWTAEVNTEAFF
TGTGCCAGCAGTTGGACAGCCGAAGTGAACACTGAAGCTTTCTTT
>TRBJ2-7|.|once|TRBV5-5
CASSVNYEQYF
TGTGCCAGCAGCGTAAACTACGAGCAGTACTTC
>TRBJ1-2|.|.|TRBV28
CASSPDRTRGYTF
TGTGCCAGCAGCCCAGACAGGACTAGGGGCTACACCTTC
>TRBJ1-6|TRBD1|few|TRBV5-8
CASSLGGQAPVLSLHF
TGTGCCAGCAGCTTGGGGGGACAGGCTCCGGTTTTGTCCCTCCACTTT
>TRBJ1-1|.|.|TRBV6-5
CASSSADSIVEAFF
TGTGCCAGCAGTTCCGCCGACAGTATAGTTGAAGCTTTCTTT
>TRBJ2-1|TRBD2|.|TRBV23-1
CASSQSAPPRTRGGRQFF
TGCGCCAGCAGTCAATCAGCCCCGCCTAGGACTAGGGGCGGGAGGCAGTTCTTC
>TRBJ2-4|.|.|TRBV7-9
CASSPDRIVGKNIQYF
TGTGCCAGCAGCCCTGACAGGATAGTTGGCAAAAACATTCAGTACTTC
>TRBJ1-1|.|.|TRBV5-1
CASSFSGTVRTEAFF
TGCGCCAGCAGCTTTAGCGGGACGGTAAGGACTGAAGCTTTCTTT
>TRBJ2-1|.|once|TRBV27
CASSLLYGNGEQFF
TGTGCCAGCAGTTTATTATACGGGAACGGTGAGCAGTTCTTC
>TRBJ2-1|.|.|TRBV1
CTSSQGVTGDRVYNEQFF
TGCACCAGCAGCCAAGGGGTGACCGGGGACAGGGTCTACAATGAGCAGTTCTTC
>TRBJ1-3|.|.|TRBV11-3
CASSLGSRSGNTIYF
TGTGCCAGCAGCTTAGGGAGCCGCTCTGGAAACACCATATATTTT
>TRBJ2-3|.|.|TRBV6-4
CASSDRPTDTQYF
TGTGCCAGCAGTGATCGTCCCACAGATACGCAGTATTTT
>TRBJ2-6|.|.|TRBV7-9
CASSLYSSGANVLTF
TGTGCCAGCAGCTTATACAGCTCTGGGGCCAACGTCCTGACTTTC
>TRBJ1-5|TRBD1|.|TRBV28
CASSLFTGVSNQPQHF
TGTGCCAGCAGTTTGTTTACAGGGGTGTCCAATCAGCCCCAGCATTTT
>TRBJ2-3|.|.|TRBV7-8
CASSEALGTDTQYF
TGTGCCAGCAGCGAGGCTCTTGGCACAGATACGCAGTATTTT
>TRBJ2-7|TRBD1|.|TRBV27
CASRPGQVGSYEQYF
TGTGCCAGCAGGCCGGGACAGGTCGGATCCTACGAGCAGTACTTC
>TRBJ1-2|TRBD1|.|TRBV5-6
CASSLVGDRTPYGYTF
TGTGCCAGCAGCTTGGTAGGGGACAGGACTCCCTATGGCTACACCTTC
>TRBJ1-1|TRBD1|.|TRBV30
CAWTPGGGAGAFF
TGTGCCTGGACCCCAGGAGGGGGCGCGGGGGCTTTCTTT
>TRBJ1-1|.|.|TRBV30
CAWSGQASENTEAFF
TGTGCCTGGAGTGGACAGGCCTCGGAGAACACTGAAGCTTTCTTT
>TRBJ2-3|.|.|TRBV9
CASSVVGGAPSTDTQYF
TGTGCCAGCAGCGTAGTGGGCGGGGCCCCTAGCACAGATACGCAGTATTTT
>TRBJ1-5|.|.|TRBV19
CASAGQISNQPQHF
TGTGCCAGTGCCGGACAGATTAGCAATCAGCCCCAGCATTTT
>TRBJ2-7|TRBD2|.|TRBV30
CAFDALGGSLYEQYF
TGTGCCTTTGATGCCCTCGGCGGGAGTCTCTACGAGCAGTACTTC
>TRBJ2-7|.|.|TRBV2
CASSEEWGPYEQYF
TGTGCCAGCAGTGAAGAATGGGGGCCCTACGAGCAGTACTTC
>TRBJ1-6|.|.|TRBV6-5
CASSPDRTPLSLHF
TGTGCCAGCAGCCCCGACAGGACCCCATTATCCCTCCACTTT
>TRBJ1-2|TRBD1|.|TRBV7-8
CASSLAPDRTGGYGYTF
TGTGCCAGCAGCTTAGCTCCCGACAGGACAGGGGGTTATGGCTACACCTTC
>TRBJ1-4|TRBD1|.|TRBV19
CASSTRTGGEKLFF
TGTGCCAGTAGTACGCGGACAGGGGGAGAAAAACTGTTTTTT
>TRBJ2-3|TRBD2|many|TRBV4-2
CASSQVRGGAADTQYF
TGTGCCAGCAGCCAAGTACGCGGGGGGGCGGCAGATACGCAGTATTTT
>TRBJ1-6|.|.|TRBV14
CASSQGAGSYNSPLHF
TGTGCCAGCAGCCAAGGGGCAGGGTCCTATAATTCACCCCTCCACTTT
>TRBJ2-1|.|.|TRBV4-1
CASRADSDKQFF
TGCGCCAGCAGAGCGGACAGTGATAAACAGTTCTTC
>TRBJ2-2|TRBD2|.|TRBV7-3
CASSLSAGQNTGELFF
TGTGCCAGCAGCTTATCAGCGGGGCAGAACACCGGGGAGCTGTTTTTT
>TRBJ1-2|TRBD1|.|TRBV7-9
CASSSPGQGRYTF
TGTGCCAGCAGCTCTCCAGGACAGGGTCGCTACACCTTC
>TRBJ2-3|TRBD1|.|TRBV30
CAWGQGADTQYF
TGTGCCTGGGGACAGGGGGCAGATACGCAGTATTTT
>TRBJ1-4|.|.|TRBV7-2
CASSLAFNIELFF
TGTGCCAGCAGCTTAGCCTTTAACATTGAACTGTTTTTT
>TRBJ1-5|TRBD1|.|TRBV5-6
CASSSTGGGHQPQHF
TGTGCCAGCAGCTCTACAGGGGGCGGGCATCAGCCCCAGCATTTT
>TRBJ2-7|.|.|TRBV28
CASSLWGRSYEQYF
TGTGCCAGCAGTTTATGGGGGAGATCCTACGAGCAGTACTTC
>TRBJ2-7|TRBD1|once|TRBV27
CASSLVGTGRMYEQYF
TGTGCCAGCAGTTTGGTGGGGACAGGGAGGATGTACGAGCAGTACTTC
>TRBJ2-3|.|.|TRBV30
CAWSATGSADTQYF
TGTGCCTGGAGTGCGACCGGGAGTGCAGATACGCAGTATTTT
>TRBJ2-7|TRBD2|few|TRBV7-8
CASSPGLAGVVNEQYF
TGTGCCAGCAGCCCAGGACTAGCGGGAGTGGTTAACGAGCAGTACTTC
>TRBJ1-1|TRBD1|.|TRBV11-2
CASSLARGGMNTEAFF
TGTGCCAGCAGCTTAGCCCGAGGGGGCATGAACACTGAAGCTTTCTTT